The 18 T cell receptor beta chains in this list originate from one sample, sequenced in a study of T cell changes during pregnancy in multiple sclerosis. The data were produced by immunoSEQ multiplex PCR, yet TCRdb's version contains in-frame clones alone and is incomplete. The sample contains 60,000 or so clones, 75% to 95% of which appear only once. The input for sequencing was peripheral blood, taken before pregnancy. The receptors here all came from a female donor with multiple sclerosis, enrolled in a pregnancy study.

The chain carries TRBV14 and TRBJ2-3, with D perhaps matching TRBD2 (5 bases). V shed 1 base and J shed 0 bases, with 14 bases lying between them. This CDR3 has 17 residues. Germline V gene lookup returns CDR1 SGHDN and CDR2 FVKESK. The CDR3 here is CASSQVEEGTSTDTQYF. The CDR3, as DNA: TGTGCCAGCAGCCAAGTGGAAGAGGGCACTAGCACAGATACGCAGTATTTT.

The genes are TRBV20-1 and TRBJ2-5, with D unresolved. The CDR3 runs 11 residues. Germline V gene lookup returns CDR1 DFQATT and CDR2 SNEGSKA (reference sequence). Deletions cut 6 bases from V and 7 bases from J, with 12 bases between. CDR3: CSALPAGTQYF. As DNA, the CDR3 is TGCAGTGCCCTCCCGGCAGGGACCCAGTACTTC.

The V and J genes are TRBV11-1 and TRBJ2-5, with D possibly TRBD1 on 6 matching bases. The V gene's germline CDR1 is SGHAT and CDR2 FQDESV (reference sequence). V lost 5 bases, J lost 4 bases, and 20 bases lay in between. The CDR3 extends over 16 amino acids. The CDR3, as DNA: TGTGCCAGCAGCCCCCGCTGGGGGCAGGGGAGAGAGACCCAGTACTTC. Its translation is CASSPRWGQGRETQYF.

The sample holds one count of this clone. The J gene is TRBJ1-4, the V gene TRBV13, with 7 bases identical to TRBD1. V dropped 3 bases and J dropped 5; count of bases not matched to a gene: 3. The CDR3 consists of 14 residues. CDR1 and CDR2 from the germline V gene are PRHDT and FYEKMQ (reference sequence). CDR3 loop: CASSFRGRNEKLFF. The CDR3 DNA is TGTGCCAGCAGCTTCAGGGGGAGAAATGAAAAACTGTTTTTT.

V and J are TRBV5-6 and TRBJ2-4; TRBD2 is a possible D gene (6 bases). CDR3 length: 13 amino acids. V lost 4 bases and J 9 bases, leaving 14 bases between the germline ends. CDR1 SGHDT and CDR2 YYEEEE come from the germline V gene. CDR3 loop: CASSRGEVSIQYF. CDR3 DNA sequence: TGTGCCAGCAGCCGTGGGGAGGTGAGCATTCAGTACTTC.

The genes are TRBV4-2 and TRBJ1-2, with a possible D match to TRBD1 (5 bases). In germline, CDR1 is LGHNA, CDR2 YNFKEQ. The V end was cut by 4 bases, the J end by 0 bases, with 12 bases between. This CDR3 region has 15 residues. The CDR3 DNA sequence: TGTGCCAGCAGCCCACGACAGCCTACTAACTATGGCTACACCTTC. This encodes CASSPRQPTNYGYTF.

The chain is built from TRBV27 and TRBJ2-7; D possibly corresponds to TRBD1 (6 bases). CDR3 length: 16 residues. Deletions cut 3 bases from V and 0 bases from J, with 15 bases between. Germline-derived CDR1 and CDR2 are MNHEY and SMNVEV (reference sequence). CDR3 loop: CASSFSDSLRSYEQYF. DNA for the CDR3: TGTGCCAGCAGTTTTTCGGACAGCTTACGCTCCTACGAGCAGTACTTC.

The chain recombines TRBV18 with TRBJ2-7, with TRBD2 identical over 7 bases. The V gene end was trimmed by 3 bases and the J gene end by 1 base; junction bases not matched to a gene: 3. This CDR3 spans 14 amino acids. Germline-derived CDR1 and CDR2 are KGHSH and LQKENI. The CDR3 region is CASSPLAVSYEQYF. The CDR3 coding sequence is TGTGCCAGCTCACCCCTAGCGGTTTCCTACGAGCAGTACTTC.

This rearrangement joins TRBV6-4 to TRBJ1-5; D is possibly TRBD1 (5 bases). The CDR3 contains 13 residues. Trimming pared 6 bases from V and 9 bases from J, leaving 15 bases between. Germline V gene lookup returns CDR1 MRHNA and CDR2 SNTAGT. CDR3 bases: TGTGCCAGCAGGGAAACCTTGGGGGGGCCCCAGCATTTT. It codes for CASRETLGGPQHF.

The rearrangement links TRBV19 to TRBJ2-6; 13 nucleotides line up with TRBD2. The CDR3 covers 17 residues. Germline CDR1 and CDR2: LNHDA and SQIVND (reference sequence). The V segment lost 5 bases and the J segment 2 bases; nucleotides outside the gene matches: 3. The CDR3 reads CASSSLAGGAGANVLTF. DNA of the CDR3: TGTGCCAGTAGTTCACTAGCGGGGGGGGCTGGGGCCAACGTCCTGACTTTC.

The V call is TRBV7-3, the J call TRBJ1-2, with D maybe TRBD1 (5 bases). V lost 2 bases to trimming and J lost 4 bases, with 8 bases between them. The CDR3 has 13 amino acids. Germline V CDR1 and CDR2: SGHTA, FQGTGA. The CDR3 spells CASSLLGGYGYTF. CDR3 sequence (DNA): TGTGCCAGCAGCTTATTGGGGGGCTATGGCTACACCTTC.

The gene calls are TRBV19 and TRBJ2-3; 10 bases are a match to TRBD1. CDR3 length equals 15 residues. The germline V gene has CDR1 LNHDA and CDR2 SQIVND (reference sequence). Losses at the gene ends were 1 base for V and 6 bases for J; bases not matched to a gene: 4. Written as DNA, the CDR3 is TGTGCCAGTAGTATAGGTGACAGGGGGCGTGATACGCAGTATTTT. As protein: CASSIGDRGRDTQYF.

CDR3 loop: CASSDWQGASYEQYF. Written as DNA, the CDR3 is TGTGCCAGCAGTGATTGGCAGGGGGCCTCCTACGAGCAGTACTTC. The chain carries TRBV2 and TRBJ2-7; 8 nucleotides match TRBD1. The V and J ends lost 3 bases and 0 bases, in that order; junction bases with no gene match: 4. CDR1 SNHLY and CDR2 FYNNEI come from the germline V gene. This CDR3 has 15 residues. The full variable domain, in which reference TRBV2 and TRBJ2-7 provide the parts outside the CDR3, is EPEVTQTPSHQVTQMGQEVILRCVPISNHLYFYWYRQILGQKVEFLVSFYNNEISEKSEIFDDQFSVERPDGSNFTLKIRSTKLEDSAMYFCASSDWQGASYEQYFGPGTRLTVT.

This clone occurred once. The J gene is TRBJ1-1, the V gene TRBV7-3; possibly TRBD1 for D (6 bases). The germline V and J ends were trimmed by 5 bases and 4 bases, with 14 bases remaining between them. Germline V gives CDR1 SGHTA, CDR2 FQGTGA. CDR3 length: 14 amino acids. CDR3 in amino acids: CASSVTGMSTEAFF. CDR3 nucleotides: TGTGCCAGCAGCGTCACAGGGATGAGCACTGAAGCTTTCTTT.

The chain links TRBV6-1 to TRBJ2-7; the D gene is possibly TRBD1 (6 bases). The CDR3 is 13 amino acids. The germline V gene has CDR1 MNHNS and CDR2 SASEGT. V lost 2 bases to trimming and J lost 1 base, with 6 bases between them. The CDR3 bases are TGTGCCAGCAGTGAACAGGGGTCCTACGAGCAGTACTTC. This encodes CASSEQGSYEQYF.

This clone appeared once. The J gene is TRBJ1-4, the V gene TRBV5-4; TRBD1 might be the D (6 bases). V shed 3 bases and J shed 8 bases, with 11 bases lying between them. The CDR3 consists of 13 residues. Germline V gene data show CDR1 as SGHNT and CDR2 as YYREEE (reference sequence). This chain's CDR3 is CASSSGQWEKLFF. The CDR3 DNA reads TGTGCCAGCAGCTCCGGACAGTGGGAAAAACTGTTTTTT.

The gene calls are TRBV19 and TRBJ2-7, with D possibly being TRBD2 (6 bases). V lost 3 bases to trimming and J lost 9 bases, with 24 bases between them. The CDR3 has 16 residues. The V gene's germline CDR1 is LNHDA and CDR2 SQIVND (reference sequence). The CDR3 DNA sequence: TGTGCCAGTAGTATTGGAGGGGACCGGGGGAGAGGTGGGCAGTACTTC. It encodes CASSIGGDRGRGGQYF.

This chain links TRBV5-6 with TRBJ1-2; the match to TRBD1 covers 9 bases. The germline CDR1 and CDR2 sequences are SGHDT and YYEEEE. The trim removed 4 bases at V and 3 bases at J, leaving 7 bases unmatched. CDR3 length equals 15 residues. Here the CDR3 reads CASSLVDRGDYGYTF. CDR3 in DNA: TGTGCCAGCAGCCTTGTGGACAGGGGAGACTATGGCTACACCTTC. Complete variable domain (other parts from reference TRBV5-6 and TRBJ1-2): DAGVTQSPTHLIKTRGQQVTLRCSPKSGHDTVSWYQQALGQGPQFIFQYYEEEERQRGNFPDRFSGHQFPNYSSELNVNALLLGDSALYLCASSLVDRGDYGYTFGSGTRLTVV.